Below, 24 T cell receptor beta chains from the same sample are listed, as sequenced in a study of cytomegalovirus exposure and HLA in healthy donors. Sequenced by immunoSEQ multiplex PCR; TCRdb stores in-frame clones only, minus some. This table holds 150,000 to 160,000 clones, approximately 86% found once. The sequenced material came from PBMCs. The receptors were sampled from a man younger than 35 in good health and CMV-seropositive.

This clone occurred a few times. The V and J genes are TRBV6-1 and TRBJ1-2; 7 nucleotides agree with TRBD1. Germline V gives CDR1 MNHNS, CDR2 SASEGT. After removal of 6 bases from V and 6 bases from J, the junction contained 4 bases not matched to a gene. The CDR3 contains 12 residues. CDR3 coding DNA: TGTGCCAGCAGCATTACAGGGGATGGCTACACCTTC. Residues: CASSITGDGYTF.

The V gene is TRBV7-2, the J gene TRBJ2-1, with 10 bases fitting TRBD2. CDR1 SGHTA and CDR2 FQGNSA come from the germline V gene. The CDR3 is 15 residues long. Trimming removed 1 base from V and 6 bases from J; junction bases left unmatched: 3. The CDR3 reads CASSLGSSGSNEQFF. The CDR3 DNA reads TGTGCCAGCAGCTTAGGTTCTAGCGGGAGCAATGAGCAGTTCTTC. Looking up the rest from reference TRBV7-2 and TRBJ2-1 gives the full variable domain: GAGVSQSPSNKVTEKGKDVELRCDPISGHTALYWYRQSLGQGLEFLIYFQGNSAPDKSGLPSDRFSAERTGGSVSTLTIQRTQQEDSAVYLCASSLGSSGSNEQFFGPGTRLTVL.

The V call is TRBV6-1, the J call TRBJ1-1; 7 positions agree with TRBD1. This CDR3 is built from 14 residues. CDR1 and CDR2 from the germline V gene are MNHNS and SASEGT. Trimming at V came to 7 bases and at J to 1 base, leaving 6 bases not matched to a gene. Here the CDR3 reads CASNSGTANTEAFF. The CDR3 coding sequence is TGTGCCAGCAACTCTGGGACAGCGAACACTGAAGCTTTCTTT.

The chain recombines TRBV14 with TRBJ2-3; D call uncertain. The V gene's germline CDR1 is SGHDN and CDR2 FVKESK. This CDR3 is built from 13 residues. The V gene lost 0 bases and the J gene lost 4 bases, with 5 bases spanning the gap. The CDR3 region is CASSQDHADTQYF. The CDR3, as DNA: TGTGCCAGCAGCCAAGATCATGCAGATACGCAGTATTTT.

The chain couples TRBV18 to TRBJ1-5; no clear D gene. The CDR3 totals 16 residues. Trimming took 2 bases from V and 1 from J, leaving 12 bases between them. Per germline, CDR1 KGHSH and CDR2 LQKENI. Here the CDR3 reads CASSPSPAASNQPQHF. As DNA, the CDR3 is TGTGCCAGCTCACCATCCCCTGCGGCCAGCAATCAGCCCCAGCATTTT.

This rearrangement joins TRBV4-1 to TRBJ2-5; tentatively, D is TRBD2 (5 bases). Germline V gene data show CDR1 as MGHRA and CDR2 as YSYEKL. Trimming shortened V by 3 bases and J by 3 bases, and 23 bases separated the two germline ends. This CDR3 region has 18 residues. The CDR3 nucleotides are TGCGCCAGCAGCCAGCGACCCCCGTGGACGGGGATAAAAGAGACCCAGTACTTC. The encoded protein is CASSQRPPWTGIKETQYF.

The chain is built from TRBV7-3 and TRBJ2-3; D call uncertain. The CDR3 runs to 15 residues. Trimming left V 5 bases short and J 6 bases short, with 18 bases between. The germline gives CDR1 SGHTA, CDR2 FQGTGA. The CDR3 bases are TGTGCCAGCAGCCCCCGGCGGTTTGATCTGGATACGCAGTATTTT. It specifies CASSPRRFDLDTQYF.

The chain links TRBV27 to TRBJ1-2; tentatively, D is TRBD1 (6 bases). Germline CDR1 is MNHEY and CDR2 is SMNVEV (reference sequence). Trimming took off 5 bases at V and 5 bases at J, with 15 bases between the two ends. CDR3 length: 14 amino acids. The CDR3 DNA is TGTGCCAGCAGTGTCAGGGGAGGGGGATATGGCTACACCTTC. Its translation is CASSVRGGGYGYTF.

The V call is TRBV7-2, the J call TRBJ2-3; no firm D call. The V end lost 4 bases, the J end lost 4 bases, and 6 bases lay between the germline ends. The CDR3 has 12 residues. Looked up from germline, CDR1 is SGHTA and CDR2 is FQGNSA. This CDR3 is CASSSSADTQYF. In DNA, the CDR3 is TGTGCCAGCAGCTCCTCGGCAGATACGCAGTATTTT.

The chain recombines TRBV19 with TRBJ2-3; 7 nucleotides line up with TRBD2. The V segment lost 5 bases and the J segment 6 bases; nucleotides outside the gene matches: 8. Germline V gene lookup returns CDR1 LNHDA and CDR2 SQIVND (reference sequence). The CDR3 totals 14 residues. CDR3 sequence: CASSGGDGADTQYF. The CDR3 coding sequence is TGTGCCAGTAGTGGGGGGGACGGTGCCGATACGCAGTATTTT.

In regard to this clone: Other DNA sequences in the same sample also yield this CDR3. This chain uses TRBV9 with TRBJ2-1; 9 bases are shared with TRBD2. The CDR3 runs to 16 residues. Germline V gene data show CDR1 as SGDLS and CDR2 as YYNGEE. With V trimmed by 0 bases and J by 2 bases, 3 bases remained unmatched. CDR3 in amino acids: CASSVVAGGTYNEQFF. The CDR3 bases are TGTGCCAGCAGCGTAGTGGCGGGAGGGACCTACAATGAGCAGTTCTTC.

CDR3 loop: CASSIERRTYGYTF. Here the CDR3 DNA reads TGTGCCAGTAGTATAGAACGCCGGACTTATGGCTACACCTTC. This sequence joins TRBV19 and TRBJ1-2; D is unresolved. Between the trimmed V and J ends, which lost 0 bases and 5 bases, there was a span of 10 bases. The CDR3 totals 14 residues. Germline V lookup: CDR1 LNHDA, CDR2 SQIVND (reference sequence).

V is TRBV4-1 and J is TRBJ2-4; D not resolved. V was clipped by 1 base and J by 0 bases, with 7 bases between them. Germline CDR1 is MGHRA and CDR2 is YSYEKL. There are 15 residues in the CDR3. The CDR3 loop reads CASSQVALAKNIQYF. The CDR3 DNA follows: TGCGCCAGCAGCCAAGTGGCCCTAGCCAAAAACATTCAGTACTTC.

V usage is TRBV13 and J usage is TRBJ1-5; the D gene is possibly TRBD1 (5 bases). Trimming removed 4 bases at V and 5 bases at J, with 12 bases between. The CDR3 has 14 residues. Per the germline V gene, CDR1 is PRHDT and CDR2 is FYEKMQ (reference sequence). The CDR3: CASSSTALDQPQHF. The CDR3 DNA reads TGTGCCAGCAGCTCGACAGCGCTCGATCAGCCCCAGCATTTT.

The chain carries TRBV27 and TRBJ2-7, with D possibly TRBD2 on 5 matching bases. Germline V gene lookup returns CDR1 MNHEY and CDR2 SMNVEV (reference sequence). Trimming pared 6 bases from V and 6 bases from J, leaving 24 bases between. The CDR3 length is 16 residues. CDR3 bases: TGTGCCAGCAGCTTTCTCCTCTCCGGGATATGGGGCGAGCAGTACTTC. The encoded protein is CASSFLLSGIWGEQYF.

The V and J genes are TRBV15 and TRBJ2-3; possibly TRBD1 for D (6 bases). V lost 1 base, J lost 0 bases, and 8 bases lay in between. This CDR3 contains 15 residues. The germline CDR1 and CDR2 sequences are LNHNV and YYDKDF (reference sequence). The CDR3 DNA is TGTGCCACCAGCAGAGGGGGGCCCAGCACAGATACGCAGTATTTT. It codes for CATSRGGPSTDTQYF. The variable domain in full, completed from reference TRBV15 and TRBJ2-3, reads DAMVIQNPRYQVTQFGKPVTLSCSQTLNHNVMYWYQQKSSQAPKLLFHYYDKDFNNEADTPDNFQSRRPNTSFCFLDIRSPGLGDTAMYLCATSRGGPSTDTQYFGPGTRLTVL.

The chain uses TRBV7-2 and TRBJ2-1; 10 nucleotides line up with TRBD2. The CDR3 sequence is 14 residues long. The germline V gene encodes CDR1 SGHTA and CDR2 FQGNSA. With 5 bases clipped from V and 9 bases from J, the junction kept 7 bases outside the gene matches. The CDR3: CASSLLAGTIEQFF. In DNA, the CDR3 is TGTGCCAGCAGCCTACTAGCGGGAACAATTGAGCAGTTCTTC.

The CDR3 DNA reads as TGTGCCTGGAGTGTAGGAGGGCTAGTCAGGGAGACCCAGTACTTC. Its protein is CAWSVGGLVRETQYF. The rearrangement joins TRBV30 to TRBJ2-5, with D tentatively TRBD2 (6 bases). There are 15 residues in the CDR3. Trimming pared 0 bases from V and 5 bases from J, leaving 16 bases between. CDR1 is GTSNPN and CDR2 is SVGIG in the germline V gene (reference sequence).

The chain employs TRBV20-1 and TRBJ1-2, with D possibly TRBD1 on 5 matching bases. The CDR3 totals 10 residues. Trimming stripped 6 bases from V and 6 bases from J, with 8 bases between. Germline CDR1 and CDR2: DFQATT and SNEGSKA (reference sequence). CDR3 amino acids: CSAGGNGYTF. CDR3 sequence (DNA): TGCAGTGCGGGGGGAAATGGCTACACCTTC.

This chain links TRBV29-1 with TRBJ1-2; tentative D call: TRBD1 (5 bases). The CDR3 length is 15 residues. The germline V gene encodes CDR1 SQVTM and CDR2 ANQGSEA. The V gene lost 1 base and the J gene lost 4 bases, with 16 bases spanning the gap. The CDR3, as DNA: TGCAGCGTTGAAGTCCTCGGGCAGGGATTCTATGGCTACACCTTC. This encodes CSVEVLGQGFYGYTF.

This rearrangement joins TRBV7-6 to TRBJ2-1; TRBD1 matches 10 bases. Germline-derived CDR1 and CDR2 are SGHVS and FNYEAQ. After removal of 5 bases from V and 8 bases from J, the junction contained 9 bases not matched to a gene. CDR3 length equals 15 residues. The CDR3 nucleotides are TGTGCCAGCAGCGGACCCGGGACAGGGGCTGATGAGCAGTTCTTC. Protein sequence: CASSGPGTGADEQFF.

DNA for the CDR3: TGTGCCAGCTCACCCTTGGTAACTTGGACAGGTCGTTGGAATGAGCAGTTCTTC. Protein product: CASSPLVTWTGRWNEQFF. This sequence joins TRBV18 and TRBJ2-1, with 7 bases fitting TRBD1. The V and J ends lost 3 bases and 7 bases, in that order; junction bases with no gene match: 18. Looked up from germline, CDR1 is KGHSH and CDR2 is LQKENI. The CDR3 loop spans 18 amino acids.

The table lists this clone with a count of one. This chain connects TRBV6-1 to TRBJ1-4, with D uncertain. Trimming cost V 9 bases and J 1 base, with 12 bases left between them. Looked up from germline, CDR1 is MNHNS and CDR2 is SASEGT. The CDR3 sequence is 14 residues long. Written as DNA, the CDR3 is TGTGCCAGTCATTTGAGTGGAACTAATGAAAAACTGTTTTTT. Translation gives CASHLSGTNEKLFF.

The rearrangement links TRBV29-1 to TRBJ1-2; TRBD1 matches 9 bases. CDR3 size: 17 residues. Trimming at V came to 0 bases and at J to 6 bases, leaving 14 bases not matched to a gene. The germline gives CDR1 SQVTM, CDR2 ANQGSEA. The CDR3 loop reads CSVEDSRGTGYRNGYTF. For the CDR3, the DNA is TGCAGCGTTGAAGATAGTAGGGGGACAGGGTATAGGAATGGCTACACCTTC.